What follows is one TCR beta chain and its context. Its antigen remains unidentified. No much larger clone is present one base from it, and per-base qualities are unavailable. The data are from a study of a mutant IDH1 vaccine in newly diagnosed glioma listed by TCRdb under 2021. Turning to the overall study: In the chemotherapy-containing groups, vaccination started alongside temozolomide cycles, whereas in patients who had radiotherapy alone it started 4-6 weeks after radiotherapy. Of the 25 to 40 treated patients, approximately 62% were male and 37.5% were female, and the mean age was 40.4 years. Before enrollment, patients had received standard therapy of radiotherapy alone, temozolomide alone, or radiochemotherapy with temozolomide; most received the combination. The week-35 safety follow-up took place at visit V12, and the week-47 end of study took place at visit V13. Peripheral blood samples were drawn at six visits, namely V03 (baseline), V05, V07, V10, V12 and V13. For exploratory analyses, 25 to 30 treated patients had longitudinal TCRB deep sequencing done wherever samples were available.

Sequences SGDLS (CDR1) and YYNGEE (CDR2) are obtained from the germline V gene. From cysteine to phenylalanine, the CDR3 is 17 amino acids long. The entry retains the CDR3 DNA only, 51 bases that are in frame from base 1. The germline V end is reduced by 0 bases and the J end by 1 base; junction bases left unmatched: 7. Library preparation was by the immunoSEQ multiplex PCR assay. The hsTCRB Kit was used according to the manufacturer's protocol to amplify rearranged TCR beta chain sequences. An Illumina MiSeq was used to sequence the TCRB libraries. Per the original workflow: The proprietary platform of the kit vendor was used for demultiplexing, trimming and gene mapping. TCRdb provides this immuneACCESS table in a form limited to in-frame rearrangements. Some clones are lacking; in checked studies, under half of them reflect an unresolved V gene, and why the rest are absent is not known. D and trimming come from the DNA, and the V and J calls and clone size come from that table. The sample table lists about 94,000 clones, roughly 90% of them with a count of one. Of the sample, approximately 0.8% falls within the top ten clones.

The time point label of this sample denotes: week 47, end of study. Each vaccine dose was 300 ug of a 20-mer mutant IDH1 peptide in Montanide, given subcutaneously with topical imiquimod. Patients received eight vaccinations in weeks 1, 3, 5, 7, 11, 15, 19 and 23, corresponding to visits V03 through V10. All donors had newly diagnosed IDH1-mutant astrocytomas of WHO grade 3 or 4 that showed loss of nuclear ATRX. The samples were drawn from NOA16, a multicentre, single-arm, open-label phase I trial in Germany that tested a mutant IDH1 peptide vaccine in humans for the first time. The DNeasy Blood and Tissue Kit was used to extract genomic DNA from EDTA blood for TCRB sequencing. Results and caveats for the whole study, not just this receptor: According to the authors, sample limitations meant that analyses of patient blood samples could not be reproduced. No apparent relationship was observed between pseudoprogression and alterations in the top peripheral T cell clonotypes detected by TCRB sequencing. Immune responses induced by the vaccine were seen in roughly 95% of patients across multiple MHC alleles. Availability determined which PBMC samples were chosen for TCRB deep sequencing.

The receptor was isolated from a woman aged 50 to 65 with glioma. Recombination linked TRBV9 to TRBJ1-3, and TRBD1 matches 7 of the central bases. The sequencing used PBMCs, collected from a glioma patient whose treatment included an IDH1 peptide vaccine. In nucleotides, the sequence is TGTGCCAGCAGCGTAGGGAGGACAGGTTATTCTGGAAACACCATATATTTT. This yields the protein CASSVGRTGYSGNTIYF.